The 23 T cell receptor beta chains in this list originate from one sample, sequenced in a study of cytomegalovirus exposure and HLA in healthy donors. With 60 Vbeta and 13 Jbeta primers, the PCR was carried out. Sequenced by immunoSEQ multiplex PCR; TCRdb stores in-frame clones only, minus some. Among some 60,000 clones, under 90% were seen once, and the ten largest hold under 4%. The source material was PBMCs. These receptors were taken from a woman in her forties in good health and CMV-seronegative.

This sequence joins TRBV4-1 and TRBJ2-5, with a weak D call TRBD2 (5 bases). Trimming stripped 1 base from V and 7 bases from J, with 7 bases between. The CDR3 spans 12 residues. CDR1 and CDR2 from the germline V gene are MGHRA and YSYEKL. CDR3 coding DNA: TGCGCCAGCAGCCAAGGGGAGCGGACCCAGTACTTC. Translated: CASSQGERTQYF.

The chain recombines TRBV28 with TRBJ1-1; no clear D. In germline, CDR1 is MDHEN, CDR2 SYDVKM. This CDR3 spans 14 amino acids. V shed 4 bases and J shed 1 base, with 10 bases lying between them. The CDR3, as DNA: TGTGCCAGCAGTTCCCCGACGGGGAACACTGAAGCTTTCTTT. As protein: CASSSPTGNTEAFF.

The chain uses TRBV4-2 and TRBJ1-2, with 10 bases matching TRBD1. J was trimmed by 8 bases and V by 0 bases; bases with no gene match: 6. The CDR3 runs to 15 residues. Germline lookup yields CDR1 LGHNA and CDR2 YNFKEQ. The CDR3 coding sequence is TGTGCCAGCAGCCAAGAGAGGACAGGGGGTAGCGGCTACACCTTC. Protein product: CASSQERTGGSGYTF.

The chain links TRBV19 to TRBJ2-1, with TRBD1 matching over 9 bases. This CDR3 is built from 14 residues. Germline CDR1 LNHDA, CDR2 SQIVND (reference sequence). Losses at the gene ends were 7 bases for V and 7 bases for J; bases not matched to a gene: 8. CDR3 coding DNA: TGTGCCAGTATCCCGGGACAGGGCGGAAATGAGCAGTTCTTC. This translates into CASIPGQGGNEQFF.

The V gene is TRBV7-2, the J gene TRBJ2-7, with 12 nucleotides matching TRBD2. This CDR3 is built from 14 residues. The germline CDR1 and CDR2 sequences are SGHTA and FQGNSA. The junction had 4 bases not matched to a gene; V was cut back by 4 bases and J by 6 bases. The DNA for the CDR3 is TGTGCCAGCAGCTCAACTAGCGGGAGGAGCGAGCAGTACTTC. Amino acid sequence: CASSSTSGRSEQYF.

The chain employs TRBV11-2 and TRBJ2-4; the match to TRBD1 covers 7 bases. Looked up from germline, CDR1 is SGHAT and CDR2 is FQNNGV. With V trimmed by 0 bases and J by 1 base, 12 bases remained unmatched. CDR3 length: 19 amino acids. CDR3 sequence (DNA): TGTGCCAGCAGCTTAGACCGCGCGTTAAGGGGGCCCGCCAAAAACATTCAGTACTTC. It translates to CASSLDRALRGPAKNIQYF.

This sequence joins TRBV5-1 and TRBJ2-7; D uncertain. CDR1 and CDR2 (germline): SGHRS, YFSETQ. CDR3 size: 15 residues. V lost 0 bases and J 1 base, leaving 11 bases between the germline ends. The CDR3 loop reads CASSLAHTQSYEQYF. DNA for the CDR3: TGCGCCAGCAGCTTGGCTCACACGCAATCCTACGAGCAGTACTTC.

V gene TRBV14 combines with J gene TRBJ2-1; 7 bases are shared with TRBD2. Germline V gives CDR1 SGHDN, CDR2 FVKESK. The CDR3 runs to 18 residues. J gave up 0 bases and V 2 bases, and 10 bases lay outside the gene matches. Written as DNA, the CDR3 is TGTGCCAGCAGCCAATATCCCGGGGGGATGAGCTCCTACAATGAGCAGTTCTTC. It yields the protein CASSQYPGGMSSYNEQFF.

The chain links TRBV5-4 to TRBJ2-1, with TRBD1 matching over 9 bases. V shed 2 bases and J 7 bases; nucleotides not matched to a gene: 7. This CDR3 has 15 amino acids. CDR1 and CDR2 from the germline V gene are SGHNT and YYREEE (reference sequence). The CDR3 protein is CASSLQGAKRNEQFF. The CDR3 nucleotides read TGTGCCAGCAGCTTACAGGGGGCCAAGAGGAATGAGCAGTTCTTC.

The rearrangement links TRBV5-6 to TRBJ2-3; 8 bases are shared with TRBD2. V shed 0 bases, J shed 3 bases, and the junction held 9 bases outside the gene matches. The CDR3 covers 17 residues. Germline assignment: CDR1 SGHDT and CDR2 YYEEEE. The CDR3 DNA sequence: TGTGCCAGCAGCTTGGATTGGGGACTAGGAGGGACAGATACGCAGTATTTT. Protein sequence: CASSLDWGLGGTDTQYF.

DNA for the CDR3: TGTGCCAGCAGCATCGGACAGGGCGGGGCAGATACGCAGTATTTT. Encoded protein: CASSIGQGGADTQYF. The chain is built from TRBV7-2 and TRBJ2-3; 8 positions match TRBD1. J gave up 4 bases and V 5 bases, and 8 bases lay outside the gene matches. The CDR3 spans 15 residues. Germline CDR1 is SGHTA and CDR2 is FQGNSA.

The chain combines TRBV2 with TRBJ2-7; TRBD2 aligns across 8 bases. V gave up 4 bases and J gave up 7 bases; unmatched junction bases: 9. CDR3 length: 14 amino acids. The germline V gene encodes CDR1 SNHLY and CDR2 FYNNEI. DNA for the CDR3: TGTGCCAGCAGTGGGCAAGCGGGAGTAGGTGAGCAGTACTTC. Protein sequence: CASSGQAGVGEQYF. Full variable domain (remainder filled in from reference TRBV2 and TRBJ2-7): EPEVTQTPSHQVTQMGQEVILRCVPISNHLYFYWYRQILGQKVEFLVSFYNNEISEKSEIFDDQFSVERPDGSNFTLKIRSTKLEDSAMYFCASSGQAGVGEQYFGPGTRLTVT.

The chain has TRBV5-1 and TRBJ2-5, with 7 positions matching TRBD1. J was trimmed by 4 bases and V by 6 bases; bases with no gene match: 15. Germline V gene sequence: CDR1 SGHRS, CDR2 YFSETQ. The CDR3 consists of 16 residues. The CDR3 coding sequence is TGCGCCAGCACCCTTCTCACAGGGGATCTGGGAGAGACCCAGTACTTC. Its translation is CASTLLTGDLGETQYF.

The chain couples TRBV7-8 to TRBJ2-1; TRBD2 matches at 8 bases. CDR1 and CDR2 (germline): SGHVS, FQNEAQ. Trimming removed 5 bases from V and 3 bases from J; junction bases left unmatched: 6. The CDR3 contains 15 residues. The CDR3 coding sequence is TGTGCCAGCAGCCTCTCTAGCGGGCACTACAATGAGCAGTTCTTC. It yields the protein CASSLSSGHYNEQFF.

This CDR3 reads CASSQDHAAGETQYF. CDR3 in DNA: TGTGCCAGCAGCCAAGATCACGCGGCGGGGGAGACCCAGTACTTC. This chain joins TRBV4-2 and TRBJ2-5; D perhaps matches TRBD2 (6 bases). The V and J ends lost 0 bases and 5 bases respectively, with 13 bases between them. There are 15 residues in the CDR3. Looked up from germline, CDR1 is LGHNA and CDR2 is YNFKEQ.

J is TRBJ2-7 and V is TRBV28; TRBD1 might be the D (5 bases). The germline CDR1 and CDR2 sequences are MDHEN and SYDVKM. The length of the CDR3 is 14 residues. V was cut by 5 bases and J by 1 base, with 12 bases left in between. DNA of the CDR3: TGTGCCAGCAGTCGATTGACAGAGTCCTACGAGCAGTACTTC. Its protein is CASSRLTESYEQYF.

The V gene is TRBV6-5, the J gene TRBJ2-7; D may be TRBD2 (5 bases). This CDR3 has 15 residues. V lost 4 bases and J lost 0, with 13 bases in between. Germline V CDR1 and CDR2: MNHEY, SVGAGI. Written as DNA, the CDR3 is TGTGCCAGCAGTTCCCCCTTCAGCGGCTCCTACGAGCAGTACTTC. Protein: CASSSPFSGSYEQYF.

The J gene is TRBJ1-3, the V gene TRBV7-3; perhaps TRBD1 as D (6 bases). The CDR3 extends over 15 amino acids. Germline loops: CDR1 SGHTA, CDR2 FQGTGA. Between the trimmed V and J ends, which lost 2 bases and 0 bases, there was a span of 8 bases. The CDR3 loop is CASSLGGSSGNTIYF. Written as DNA, the CDR3 is TGTGCCAGCAGCTTAGGGGGCAGCTCTGGAAACACCATATATTTT. Using reference TRBV7-3 and TRBJ1-3 for the parts outside the CDR3, the full variable domain is GAGVSQTPSNKVTEKGKYVELRCDPISGHTALYWYRQSLGQGPEFLIYFQGTGAADDSGLPNDRFFAVRPEGSVSTLKIQRTERGDSAVYLCASSLGGSSGNTIYFGEGSWLTVV.

The CDR3 is CASSELGGLGGQPQHF. CDR3 in DNA: TGTGCCAGCAGTGAACTGGGGGGGCTCGGCGGTCAGCCCCAGCATTTT. The chain is built from TRBV2 and TRBJ1-5, with D maybe TRBD1 (6 bases). CDR3 size: 16 residues. Trimming cost V 2 bases and J 6 bases, with 17 bases left between them. Per the germline V gene, CDR1 is SNHLY and CDR2 is FYNNEI.

The J gene is TRBJ2-1, the V gene TRBV9; D is ambiguous. The CDR3 runs to 12 residues. Trimming shortened V by 1 base and J by 9 bases, and 8 bases separated the two germline ends. Germline CDR1 is SGDLS and CDR2 is YYNGEE. This chain's CDR3 is CASSVSRSEQFF. CDR3 bases: TGTGCCAGCAGCGTAAGTCGGAGTGAGCAGTTCTTC.

This chain uses TRBV5-1 with TRBJ2-5; possibly TRBD1 for D (7 bases). Germline loops: CDR1 SGHRS, CDR2 YFSETQ. Trimming took off 6 bases at V and 1 base at J, with 19 bases between the two ends. CDR3 length equals 16 residues. CDR3 amino acids: CASKVLSGGIQETQYF. The CDR3 region has the DNA TGCGCCAGCAAAGTCCTCTCAGGGGGGATCCAAGAGACCCAGTACTTC.

The rearrangement uses TRBV2 and TRBJ1-1, with 7 bases fitting TRBD1. Germline values: CDR1 SNHLY, CDR2 FYNNEI. Trimming cost V 4 bases and J 3 bases; bases outside gene matches: 5. This CDR3 has 14 amino acids. CDR3 nucleotide sequence: TGTGCCAGCAGTGTTACTACAGGGGACACTGAAGCTTTCTTT. Translating it yields CASSVTTGDTEAFF.

V and J are TRBV29-1 and TRBJ1-1; no clear D gene. The germline V and J ends were trimmed by 4 bases and 3 bases, with 9 bases remaining between them. The CDR3 is made up of 12 amino acids. Germline loops: CDR1 SQVTM, CDR2 ANQGSEA. The CDR3 loop is CSVATRYTEAFF. CDR3 nucleotides: TGCAGCGTTGCGACACGCTACACTGAAGCTTTCTTT.